Listed here is a single T cell receptor beta chain. The assay was immunoSEQ multiplex PCR, and TCRdb's table has in-frame clones only and misses some. This table holds roughly 50,000 clones, roughly 87% found once. The sample is drawn from a study of PD-L1 blockade in urothelial cancer. For the study at large: Across blood samples, T cells had a median count of approximately 130,000.

Trimming took off 2 bases at V and 7 bases at J, with 14 bases between the two ends. CDR1 is SGHTA and CDR2 is FQGNSA in the germline V gene. This CDR3 region has 15 residues. The chain recombines TRBV7-2 with TRBJ1-4; tentative D call: TRBD1 (6 bases). The source of this sequence is a man in his sixties with urothelial cancer. The sequences come from PBMCs, collected around atezolizumab (anti-PD-L1) treatment. Here the CDR3 reads CASSLMGGGSEKLFF. Written as DNA, the CDR3 is TGTGCCAGCAGCTTAATGGGGGGCGGGAGTGAAAAACTGTTTTTT.